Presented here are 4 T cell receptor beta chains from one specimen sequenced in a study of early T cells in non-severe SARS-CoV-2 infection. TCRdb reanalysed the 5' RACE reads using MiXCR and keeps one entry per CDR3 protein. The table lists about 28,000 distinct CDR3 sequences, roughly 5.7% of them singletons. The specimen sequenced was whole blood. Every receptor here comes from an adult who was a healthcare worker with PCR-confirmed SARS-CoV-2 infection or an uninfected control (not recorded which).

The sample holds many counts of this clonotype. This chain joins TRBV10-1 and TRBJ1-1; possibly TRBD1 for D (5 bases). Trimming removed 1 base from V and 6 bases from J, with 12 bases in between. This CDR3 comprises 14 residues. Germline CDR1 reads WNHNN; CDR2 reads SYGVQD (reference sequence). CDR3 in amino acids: CASSEYQGGSEAFF. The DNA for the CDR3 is TGCGCCAGCAGTGAGTACCAGGGCGGGTCTGAAGCTTTCTTT.

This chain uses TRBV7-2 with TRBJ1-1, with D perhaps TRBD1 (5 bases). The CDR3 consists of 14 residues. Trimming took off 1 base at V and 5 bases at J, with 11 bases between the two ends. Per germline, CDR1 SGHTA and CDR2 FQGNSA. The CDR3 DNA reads TGTGCCAGCAGCTTAGTCAGGGCCAGGACTGAAGCTTTCTTT. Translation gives CASSLVRARTEAFF. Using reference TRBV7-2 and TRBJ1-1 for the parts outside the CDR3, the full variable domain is GAGVSQSPSNKVTEKGKDVELRCDPISGHTALYWYRQSLGQGLEFLIYFQGNSAPDKSGLPSDRFSAERTGGSVSTLTIQRTQQEDSAVYLCASSLVRARTEAFFGQGTRLTVV.

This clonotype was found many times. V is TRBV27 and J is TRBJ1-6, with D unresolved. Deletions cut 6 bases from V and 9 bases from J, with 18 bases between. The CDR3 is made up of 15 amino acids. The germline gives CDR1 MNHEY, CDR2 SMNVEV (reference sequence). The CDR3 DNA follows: TGTGCCAGCAGACCCACTAGTGGGTGGGGTTCACCCCTCCACTTT. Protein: CASRPTSGWGSPLHF.

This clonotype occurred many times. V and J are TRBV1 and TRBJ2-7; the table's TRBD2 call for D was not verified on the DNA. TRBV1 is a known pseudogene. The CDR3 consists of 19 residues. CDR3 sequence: CTSSQDNPFRLAGGCEQYF. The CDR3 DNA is TGCACCAGCAGCCAAGATAATCCCTTCAGACTAGCGGGAGGTTGCGAGCAGTACTTC.